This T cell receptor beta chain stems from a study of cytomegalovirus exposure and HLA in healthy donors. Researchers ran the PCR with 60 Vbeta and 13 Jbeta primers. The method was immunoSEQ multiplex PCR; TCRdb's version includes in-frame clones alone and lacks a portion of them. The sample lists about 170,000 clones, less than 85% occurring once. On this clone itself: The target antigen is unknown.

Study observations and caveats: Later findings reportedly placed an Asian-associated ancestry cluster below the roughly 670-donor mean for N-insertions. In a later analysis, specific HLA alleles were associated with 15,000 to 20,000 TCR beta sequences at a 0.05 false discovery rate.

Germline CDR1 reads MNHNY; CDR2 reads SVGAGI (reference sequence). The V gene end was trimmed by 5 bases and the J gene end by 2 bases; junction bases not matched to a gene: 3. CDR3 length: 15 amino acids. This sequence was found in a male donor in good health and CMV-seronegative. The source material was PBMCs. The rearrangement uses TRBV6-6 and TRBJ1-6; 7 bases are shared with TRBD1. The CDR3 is CASSIGQAYNSPLHF. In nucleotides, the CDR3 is TGTGCCAGCAGTATCGGACAGGCCTATAATTCACCCCTCCACTTT.